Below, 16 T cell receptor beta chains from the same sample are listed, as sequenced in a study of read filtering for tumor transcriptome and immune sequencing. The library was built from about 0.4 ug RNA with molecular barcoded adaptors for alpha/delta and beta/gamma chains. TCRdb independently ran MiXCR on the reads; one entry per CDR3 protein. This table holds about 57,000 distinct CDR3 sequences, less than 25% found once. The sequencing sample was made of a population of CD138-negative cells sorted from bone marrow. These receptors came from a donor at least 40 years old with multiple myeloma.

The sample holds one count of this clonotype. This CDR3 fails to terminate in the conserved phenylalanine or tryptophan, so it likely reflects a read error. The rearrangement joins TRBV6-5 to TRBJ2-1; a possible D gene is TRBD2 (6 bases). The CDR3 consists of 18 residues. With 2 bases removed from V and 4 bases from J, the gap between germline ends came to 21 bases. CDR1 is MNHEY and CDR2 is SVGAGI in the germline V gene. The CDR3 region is CASSYTDPGGSQYNEQFL. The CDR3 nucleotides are TGTGCCAGCAGTTACACCGACCCCGGAGGGAGCCAATACAATGAGCAGTTCCTC.

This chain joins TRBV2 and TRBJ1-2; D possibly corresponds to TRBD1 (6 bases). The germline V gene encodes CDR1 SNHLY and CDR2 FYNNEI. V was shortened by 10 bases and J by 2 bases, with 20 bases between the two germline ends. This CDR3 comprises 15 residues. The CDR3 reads CATPHPEGENYGYTF. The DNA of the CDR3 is TGTGCCACTCCCCACCCGGAGGGGGAGAACTATGGCTACACCTTC.

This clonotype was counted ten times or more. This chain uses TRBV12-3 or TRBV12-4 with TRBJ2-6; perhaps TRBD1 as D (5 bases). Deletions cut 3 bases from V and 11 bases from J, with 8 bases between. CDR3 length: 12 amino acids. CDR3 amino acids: CASSFAGHVLTF. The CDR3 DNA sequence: TGTGCCAGCAGTTTCGCAGGGCACGTCCTGACTTTC.

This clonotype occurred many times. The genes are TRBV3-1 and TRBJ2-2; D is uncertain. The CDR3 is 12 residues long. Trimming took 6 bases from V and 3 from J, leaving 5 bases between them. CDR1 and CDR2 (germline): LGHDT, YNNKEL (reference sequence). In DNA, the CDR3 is TGTGCCAGCAGATATTACACCGGGGAGCTGTTTTTT. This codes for CASRYYTGELFF.

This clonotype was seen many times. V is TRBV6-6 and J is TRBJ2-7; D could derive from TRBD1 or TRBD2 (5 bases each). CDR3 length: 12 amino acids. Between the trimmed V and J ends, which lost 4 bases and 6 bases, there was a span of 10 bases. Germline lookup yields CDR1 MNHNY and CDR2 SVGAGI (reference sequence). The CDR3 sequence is CASSLVGTEQYF. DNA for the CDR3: TGTGCCAGCAGTTTAGTTGGGACCGAGCAGTACTTC.

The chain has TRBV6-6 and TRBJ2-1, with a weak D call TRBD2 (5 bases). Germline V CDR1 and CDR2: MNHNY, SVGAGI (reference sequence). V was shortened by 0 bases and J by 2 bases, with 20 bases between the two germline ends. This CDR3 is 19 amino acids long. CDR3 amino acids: CASSYSGSLERLPYNEQFF. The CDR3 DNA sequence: TGTGCCAGCAGTTACTCGGGGTCACTAGAGAGGTTGCCCTACAATGAGCAGTTCTTC.

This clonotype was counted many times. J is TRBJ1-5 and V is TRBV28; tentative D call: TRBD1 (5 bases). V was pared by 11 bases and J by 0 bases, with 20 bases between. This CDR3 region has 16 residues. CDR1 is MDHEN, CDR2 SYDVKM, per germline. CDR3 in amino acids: CASSERGDFSNQPQHF. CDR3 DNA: TGTGCCTCTTCCGAGCGAGGGGATTTTAGCAATCAGCCCCAGCATTTT.

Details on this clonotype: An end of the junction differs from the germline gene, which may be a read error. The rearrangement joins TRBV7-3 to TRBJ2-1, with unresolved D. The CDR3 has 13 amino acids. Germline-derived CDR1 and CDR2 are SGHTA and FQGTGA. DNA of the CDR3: TGTGCCAGCAGCTTAACGCGAATCAATGATCAGTTCTTC. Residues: CASSLTRINDQFF.

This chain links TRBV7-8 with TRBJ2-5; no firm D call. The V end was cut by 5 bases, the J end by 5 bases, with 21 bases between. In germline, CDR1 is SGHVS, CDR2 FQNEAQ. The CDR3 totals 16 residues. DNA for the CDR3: TGTGCCAGCAGCCAACTTTCATTCAAGTCTGAGGAGACCCAGTACTTC. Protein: CASSQLSFKSEETQYF.

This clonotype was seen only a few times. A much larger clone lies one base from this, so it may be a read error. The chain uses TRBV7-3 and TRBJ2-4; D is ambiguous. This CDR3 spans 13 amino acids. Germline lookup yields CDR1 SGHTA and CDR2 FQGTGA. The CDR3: CASSLGPKDIQYF. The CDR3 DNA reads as TGTGCCAGCAGCTTAGGGCCCAAAGACATTCAGTACTTC.

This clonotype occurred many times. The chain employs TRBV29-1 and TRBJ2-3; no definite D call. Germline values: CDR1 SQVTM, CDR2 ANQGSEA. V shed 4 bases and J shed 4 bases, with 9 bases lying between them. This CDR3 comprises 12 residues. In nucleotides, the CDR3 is TGCAGCGTTGCGACGGGTGCAGATACGCAGTATTTT. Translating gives CSVATGADTQYF.

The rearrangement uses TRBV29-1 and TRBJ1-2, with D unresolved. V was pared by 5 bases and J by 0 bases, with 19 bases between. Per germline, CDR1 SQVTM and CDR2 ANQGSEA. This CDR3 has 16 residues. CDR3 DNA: TGCAGCGTTAGAGACAACGCGCTCTCCCCTAACTATGGCTACACCTTC. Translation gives CSVRDNALSPNYGYTF.

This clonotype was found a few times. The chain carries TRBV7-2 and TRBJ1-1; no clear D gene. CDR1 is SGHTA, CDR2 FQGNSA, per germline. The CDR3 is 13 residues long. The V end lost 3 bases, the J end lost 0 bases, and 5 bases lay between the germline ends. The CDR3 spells CASSFSLNTEAFF. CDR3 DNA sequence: TGTGCCAGCAGCTTCAGCTTGAACACTGAAGCTTTCTTT.

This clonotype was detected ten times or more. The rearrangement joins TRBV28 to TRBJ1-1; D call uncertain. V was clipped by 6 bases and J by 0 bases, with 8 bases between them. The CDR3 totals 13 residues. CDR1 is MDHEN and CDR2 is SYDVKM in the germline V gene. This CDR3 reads CASRGSMNTEAFF. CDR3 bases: TGTGCCAGCAGGGGTTCGATGAACACTGAAGCTTTCTTT.

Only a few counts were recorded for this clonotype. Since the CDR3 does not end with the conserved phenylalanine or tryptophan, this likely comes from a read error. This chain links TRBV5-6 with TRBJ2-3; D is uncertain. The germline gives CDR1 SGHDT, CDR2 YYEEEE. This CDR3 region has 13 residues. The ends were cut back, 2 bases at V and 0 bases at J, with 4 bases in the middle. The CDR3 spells CASSLRSTDTQYL. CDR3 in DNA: TGTGCCAGCAGCTTACGTAGCACAGATACGCAGTATCTT.

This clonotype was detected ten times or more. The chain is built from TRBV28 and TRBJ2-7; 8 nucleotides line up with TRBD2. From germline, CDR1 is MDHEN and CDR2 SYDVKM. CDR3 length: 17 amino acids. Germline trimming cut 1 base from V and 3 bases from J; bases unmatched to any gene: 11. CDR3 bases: TGTGCCAGCAGTTTATCGGCGGGAGGAGGGCCTGGCTACGAGCAGTACTTC. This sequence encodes CASSLSAGGGPGYEQYF.